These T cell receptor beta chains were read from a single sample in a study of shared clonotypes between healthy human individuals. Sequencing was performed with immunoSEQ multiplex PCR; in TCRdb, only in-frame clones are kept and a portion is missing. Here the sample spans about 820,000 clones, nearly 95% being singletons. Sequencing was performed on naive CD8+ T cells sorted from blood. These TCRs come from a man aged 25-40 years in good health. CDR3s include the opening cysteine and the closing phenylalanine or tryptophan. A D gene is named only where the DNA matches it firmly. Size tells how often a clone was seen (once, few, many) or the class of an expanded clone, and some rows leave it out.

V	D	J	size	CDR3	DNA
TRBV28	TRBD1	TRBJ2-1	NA	CASSRDRGTYNEQFF	TGTGCCAGCAGCAGGGACAGGGGAACGTACAATGAGCAGTTCTTC
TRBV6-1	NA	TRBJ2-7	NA	CASSEYTGRGYEQYF	TGTGCCAGCAGTGAATATACGGGGCGCGGGTACGAGCAGTACTTC
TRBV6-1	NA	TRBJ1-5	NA	CASSPGLFTNQPQHF	TGTGCCAGCAGTCCGGGACTCTTCACCAATCAGCCCCAGCATTTT
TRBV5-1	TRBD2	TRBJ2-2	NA	CASTLGLAGVTGELFF	TGCGCCAGTACCCTGGGACTAGCGGGAGTCACCGGGGAGCTGTTTTTT
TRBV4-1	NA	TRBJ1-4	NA	CASSQEAGLGEKLFF	TGCGCCAGCAGCCAAGAGGCAGGGTTAGGGGAAAAACTGTTTTTT
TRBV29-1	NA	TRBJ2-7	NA	CSVAQGVSYEQYF	TGCAGCGTTGCCCAGGGTGTTAGCTACGAGCAGTACTTC
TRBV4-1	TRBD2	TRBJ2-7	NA	CASSQDTAGYEQYF	TGCGCCAGCAGCCAAGATACAGCGGGGTACGAGCAGTACTTC
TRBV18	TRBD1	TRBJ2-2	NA	CASSPPWTGNTGELFF	TGTGCCAGCTCACCCCCTTGGACAGGAAACACCGGGGAGCTGTTTTTT
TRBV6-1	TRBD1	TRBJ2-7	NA	CASSVGQGDYEQYF	TGTGCCAGCAGTGTAGGACAGGGAGACTACGAGCAGTACTTC
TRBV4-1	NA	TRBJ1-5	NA	CASSQDPTAAGPNQPQHF	TGCGCCAGCAGCCAAGATCCAACTGCGGCAGGGCCTAATCAGCCCCAGCATTTT
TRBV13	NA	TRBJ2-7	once	CASSSRNEQYF	TGTGCCAGCAGCTCCCGAAACGAGCAGTACTTC
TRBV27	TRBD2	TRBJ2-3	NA	CASSFRLAGGADTQYF	TGTGCCAGCAGTTTTAGACTAGCGGGAGGGGCAGATACGCAGTATTTT
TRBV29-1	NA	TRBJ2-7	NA	CSVGRMGVEQYF	TGCAGCGTTGGACGTATGGGGGTCGAGCAGTACTTC